This TCR beta chain came from a study of T cell responses to AZD1222 COVID-19 vaccine. Study-wide results and limits: Without day 14 samples, only post-peak T cell repertoires were studied.

On this clone itself: Its antigen is undetermined.

V was shortened by 2 bases and J by 1 base, with 6 bases between the two germline ends. This CDR3 has 13 residues. CDR1 and CDR2 from the germline V gene are LNHDA and SQIVND (reference sequence). Some clones are missing from TCRdb's copy, which holds only in-frame ones; the method was immunoSEQ multiplex PCR. The repertoire includes tens of thousands of clones, around 80% of them detected once, and about 50% sits in the top ten. Sequencing was performed on peripheral blood, taken 28 days after the second AZD1222 dose. V gene TRBV19 combines with J gene TRBJ2-7; D not resolved. The TCR was taken from an adult who received the AZD1222 COVID-19 vaccine. The CDR3 DNA sequence: TGTGCCAGTAGTATAACGGTTTCCTACGAGCAGTACTTC. Translation gives CASSITVSYEQYF.